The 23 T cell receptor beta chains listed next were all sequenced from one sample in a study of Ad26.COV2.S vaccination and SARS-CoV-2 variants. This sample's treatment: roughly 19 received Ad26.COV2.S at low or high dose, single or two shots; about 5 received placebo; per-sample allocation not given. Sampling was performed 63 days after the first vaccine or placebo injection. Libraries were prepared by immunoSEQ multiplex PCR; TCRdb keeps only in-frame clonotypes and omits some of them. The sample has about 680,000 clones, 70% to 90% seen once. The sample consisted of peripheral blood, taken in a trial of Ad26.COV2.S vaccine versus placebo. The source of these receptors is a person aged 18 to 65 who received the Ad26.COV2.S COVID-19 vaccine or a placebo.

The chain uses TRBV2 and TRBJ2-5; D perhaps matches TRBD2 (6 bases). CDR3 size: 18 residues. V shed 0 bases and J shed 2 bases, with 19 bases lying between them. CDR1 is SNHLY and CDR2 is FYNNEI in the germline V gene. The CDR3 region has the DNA TGTGCCAGCAGTGAAGCGCGGGGCGTACGACCTAGACAAGAGACCCAGTACTTC. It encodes CASSEARGVRPRQETQYF.

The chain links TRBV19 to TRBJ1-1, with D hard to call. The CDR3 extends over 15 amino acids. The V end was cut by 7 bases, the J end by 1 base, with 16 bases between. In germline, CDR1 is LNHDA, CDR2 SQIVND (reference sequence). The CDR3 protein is CASTYSPGGNTEAFF. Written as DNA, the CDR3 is TGTGCCAGTACCTATTCCCCAGGAGGGAACACTGAAGCTTTCTTT.

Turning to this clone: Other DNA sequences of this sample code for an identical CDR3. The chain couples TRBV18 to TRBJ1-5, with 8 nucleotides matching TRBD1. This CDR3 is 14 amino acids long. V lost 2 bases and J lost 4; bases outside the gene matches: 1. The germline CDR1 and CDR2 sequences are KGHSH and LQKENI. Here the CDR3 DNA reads TGTGCCAGCTCACCAGGACAGGGTAATCAGCCCCAGCATTTT. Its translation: CASSPGQGNQPQHF.

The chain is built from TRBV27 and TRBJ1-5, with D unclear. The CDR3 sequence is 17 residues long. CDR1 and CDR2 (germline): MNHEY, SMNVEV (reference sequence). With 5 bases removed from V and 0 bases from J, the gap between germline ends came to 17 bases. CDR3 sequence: CASSPTSGLFSNQPQHF. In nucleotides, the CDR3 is TGTGCCAGCAGTCCAACTTCGGGTCTATTTAGCAATCAGCCCCAGCATTTT.

The CDR3 spells CASSPGTSGGGRTDTQYF. The CDR3 DNA is TGTGCCAGCAGCCCGGGGACTAGCGGGGGGGGGCGCACAGATACGCAGTATTTT. The chain carries TRBV4-2 and TRBJ2-3, with 16 bases fitting TRBD2. CDR3 size: 18 residues. V dropped 4 bases and J dropped 1; count of bases not matched to a gene: 5. CDR1 LGHNA and CDR2 YNFKEQ come from the germline V gene.

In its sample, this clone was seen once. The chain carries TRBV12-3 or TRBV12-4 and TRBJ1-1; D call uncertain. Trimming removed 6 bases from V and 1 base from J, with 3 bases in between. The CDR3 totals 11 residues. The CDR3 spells CASSANTEAFF. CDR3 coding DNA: TGTGCCAGCAGCGCGAACACTGAAGCTTTCTTT.

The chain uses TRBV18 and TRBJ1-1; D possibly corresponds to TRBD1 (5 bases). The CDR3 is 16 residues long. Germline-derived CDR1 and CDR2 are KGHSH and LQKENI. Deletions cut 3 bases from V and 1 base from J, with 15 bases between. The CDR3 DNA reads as TGTGCCAGCTCACCTCTCGGGACGGCTCAGAACACTGAAGCTTTCTTT. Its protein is CASSPLGTAQNTEAFF. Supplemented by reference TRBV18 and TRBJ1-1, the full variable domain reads NAGVMQNPRHLVRRRGQEARLRCSPMKGHSHVYWYRQLPEEGLKFMVYLQKENIIDESGMPKERFSAEFPKEGPSILRIQQVVRGDSAAYFCASSPLGTAQNTEAFFGQGTRLTVV.

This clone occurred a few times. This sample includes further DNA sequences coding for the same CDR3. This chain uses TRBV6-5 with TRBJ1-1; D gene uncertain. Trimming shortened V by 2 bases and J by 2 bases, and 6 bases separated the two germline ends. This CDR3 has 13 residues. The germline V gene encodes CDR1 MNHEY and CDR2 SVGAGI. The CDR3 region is CASSYRVNTEAFF. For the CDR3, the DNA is TGTGCCAGCAGTTACAGGGTTAACACTGAAGCTTTCTTT.

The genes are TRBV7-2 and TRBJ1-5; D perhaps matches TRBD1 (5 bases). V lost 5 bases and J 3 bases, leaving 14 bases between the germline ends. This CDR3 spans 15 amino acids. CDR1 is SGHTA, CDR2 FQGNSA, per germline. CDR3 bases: TGTGCCAGCAGCCAATCGAGTGGGGCCAATCAGCCCCAGCATTTT. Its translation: CASSQSSGANQPQHF.

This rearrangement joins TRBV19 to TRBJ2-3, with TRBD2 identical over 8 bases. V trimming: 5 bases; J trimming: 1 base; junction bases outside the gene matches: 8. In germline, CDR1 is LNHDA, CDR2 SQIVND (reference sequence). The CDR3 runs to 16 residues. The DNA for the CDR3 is TGTGCCAGTAGTTATTTCGGACTAGCCGGCACAGATACGCAGTATTTT. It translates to CASSYFGLAGTDTQYF.

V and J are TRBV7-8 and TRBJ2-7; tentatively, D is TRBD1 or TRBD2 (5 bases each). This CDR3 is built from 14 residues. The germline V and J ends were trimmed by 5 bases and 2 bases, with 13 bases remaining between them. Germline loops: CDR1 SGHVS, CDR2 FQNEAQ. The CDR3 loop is CASSVGTLPYEQYF. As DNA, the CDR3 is TGTGCCAGCAGCGTAGGGACCTTGCCCTACGAGCAGTACTTC.

CDR3 region: CATSRGNSRDSYEQYF. CDR3 bases: TGTGCCACCAGCAGAGGCAACTCCAGGGACTCCTACGAGCAGTACTTC. V and J are TRBV15 and TRBJ2-7; possibly TRBD1 for D (5 bases). Trimming pared 1 base from V and 0 bases from J, leaving 13 bases between. The CDR3 runs 16 residues. Per the germline V gene, CDR1 is LNHNV and CDR2 is YYDKDF (reference sequence).

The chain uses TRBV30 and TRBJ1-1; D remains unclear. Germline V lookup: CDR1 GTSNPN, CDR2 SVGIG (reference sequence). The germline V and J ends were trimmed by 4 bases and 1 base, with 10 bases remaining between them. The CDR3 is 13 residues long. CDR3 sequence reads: CAWIWAANTEAFF. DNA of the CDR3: TGTGCCTGGATTTGGGCCGCGAACACTGAAGCTTTCTTT.

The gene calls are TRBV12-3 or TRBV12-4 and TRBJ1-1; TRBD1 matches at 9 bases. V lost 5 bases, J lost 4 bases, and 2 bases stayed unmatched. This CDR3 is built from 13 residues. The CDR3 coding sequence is TGTGCCAGCAGTCGGACAGGGGCCACTGAAGCTTTCTTT. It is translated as CASSRTGATEAFF.

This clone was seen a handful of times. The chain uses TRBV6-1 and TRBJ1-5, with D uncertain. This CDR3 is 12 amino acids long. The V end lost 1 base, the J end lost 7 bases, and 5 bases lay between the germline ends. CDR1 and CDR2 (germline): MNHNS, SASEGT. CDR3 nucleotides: TGTGCCAGCAGTGAAGGTCGACAGCCCCAGCATTTT. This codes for CASSEGRQPQHF.

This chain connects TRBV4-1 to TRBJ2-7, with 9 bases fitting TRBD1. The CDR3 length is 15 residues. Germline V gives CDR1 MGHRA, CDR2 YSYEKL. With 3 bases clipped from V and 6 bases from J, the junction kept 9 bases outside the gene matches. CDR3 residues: CASSHGWDRVREQYF. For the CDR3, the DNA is TGCGCCAGCAGCCATGGATGGGACAGGGTCCGCGAGCAGTACTTC.

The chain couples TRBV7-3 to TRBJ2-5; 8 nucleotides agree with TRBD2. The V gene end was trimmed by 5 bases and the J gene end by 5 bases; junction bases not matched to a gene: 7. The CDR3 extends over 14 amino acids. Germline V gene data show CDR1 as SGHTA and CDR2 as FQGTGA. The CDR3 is CASSPLAGLETQYF. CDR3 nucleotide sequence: TGTGCCAGCAGCCCATTAGCGGGGTTGGAGACCCAGTACTTC.

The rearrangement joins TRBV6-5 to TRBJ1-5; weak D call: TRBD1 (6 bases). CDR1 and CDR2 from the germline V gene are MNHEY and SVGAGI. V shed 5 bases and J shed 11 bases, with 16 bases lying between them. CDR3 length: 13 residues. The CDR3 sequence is CASSTTGTPAQHF. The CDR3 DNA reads TGTGCCAGCAGTACAACTGGGACACCCGCCCAGCATTTT.

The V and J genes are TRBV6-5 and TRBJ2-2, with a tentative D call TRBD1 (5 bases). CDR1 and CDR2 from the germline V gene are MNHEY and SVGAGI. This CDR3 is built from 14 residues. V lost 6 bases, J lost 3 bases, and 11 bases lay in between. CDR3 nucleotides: TGTGCCAGCAGATCCAGACAGTACACCGGGGAGCTGTTTTTT. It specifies CASRSRQYTGELFF.

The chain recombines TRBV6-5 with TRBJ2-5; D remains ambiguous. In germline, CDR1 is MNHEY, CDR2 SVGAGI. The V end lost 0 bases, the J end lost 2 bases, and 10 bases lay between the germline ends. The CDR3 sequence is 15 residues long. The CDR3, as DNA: TGTGCCAGCAGTTACTCGAGTGCAAAACAAGAGACCCAGTACTTC. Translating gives CASSYSSAKQETQYF.

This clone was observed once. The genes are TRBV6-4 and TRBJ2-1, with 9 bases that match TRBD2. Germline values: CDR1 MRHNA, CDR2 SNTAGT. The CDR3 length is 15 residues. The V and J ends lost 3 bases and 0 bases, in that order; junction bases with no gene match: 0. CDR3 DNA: TGTGCCAGCAGTGAGCGGGAGGGCTCCTACAATGAGCAGTTCTTC. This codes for CASSEREGSYNEQFF.

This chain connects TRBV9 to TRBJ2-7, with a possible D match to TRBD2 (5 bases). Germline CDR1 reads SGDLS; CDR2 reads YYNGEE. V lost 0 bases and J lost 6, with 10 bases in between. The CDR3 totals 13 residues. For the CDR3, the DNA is TGTGCCAGCAGCGTAGCGAGGGAAGGCGAGCAGTACTTC. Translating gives CASSVAREGEQYF.

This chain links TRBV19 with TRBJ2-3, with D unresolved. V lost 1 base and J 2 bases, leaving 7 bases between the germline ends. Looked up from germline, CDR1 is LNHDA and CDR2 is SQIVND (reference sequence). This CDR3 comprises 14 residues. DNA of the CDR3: TGTGCCAGTAGTATAGGTGTCTTCACAGATACGCAGTATTTT. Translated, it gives CASSIGVFTDTQYF.